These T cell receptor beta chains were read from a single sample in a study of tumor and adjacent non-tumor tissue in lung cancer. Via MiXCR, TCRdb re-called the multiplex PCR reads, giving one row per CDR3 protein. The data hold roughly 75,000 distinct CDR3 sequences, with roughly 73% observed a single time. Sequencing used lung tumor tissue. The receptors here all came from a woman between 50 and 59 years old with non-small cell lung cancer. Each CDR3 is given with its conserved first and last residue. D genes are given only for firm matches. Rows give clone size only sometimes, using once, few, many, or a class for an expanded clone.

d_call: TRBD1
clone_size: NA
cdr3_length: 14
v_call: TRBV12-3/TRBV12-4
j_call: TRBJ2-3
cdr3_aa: CDSSIRQGPATQYF
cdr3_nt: TGTGACAGCAGTATCAGACAGGGTCCAGCTACGCAGTATTTT

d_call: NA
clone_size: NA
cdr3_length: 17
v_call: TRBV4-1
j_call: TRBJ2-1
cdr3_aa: CVSSLSSLYGSYNEQFF
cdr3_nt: TGTGTCAGCAGCCTCAGCTCATTGTACGGCTCCTATAATGAGCAGTTCTTC

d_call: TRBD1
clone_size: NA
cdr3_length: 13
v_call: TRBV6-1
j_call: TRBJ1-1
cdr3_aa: CANSEWTGAEAFF
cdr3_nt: TGTGCCAACAGTGAATGGACAGGGGCGGAAGCTTTCTTT

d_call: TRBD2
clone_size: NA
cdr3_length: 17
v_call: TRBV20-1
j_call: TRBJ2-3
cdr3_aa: CSAPSWAGTSGTVTQYF
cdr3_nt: TGCAGTGCACCCTCGTGGGCCGGGACTAGCGGCACAGTTACGCAGTATTTT

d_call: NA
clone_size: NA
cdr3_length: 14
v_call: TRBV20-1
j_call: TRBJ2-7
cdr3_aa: CSAGTTGGSYEQYF
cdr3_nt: TGCAGTGCCGGAACAACTGGCGGATCCTACGAGCAGTACTTC

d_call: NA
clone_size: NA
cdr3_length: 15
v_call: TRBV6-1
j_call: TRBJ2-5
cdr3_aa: CASSMQFGTQETPYF
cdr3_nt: TGTGCCAGCAGTATGCAATTCGGGACCCAAGAGACCCCGTACTTC

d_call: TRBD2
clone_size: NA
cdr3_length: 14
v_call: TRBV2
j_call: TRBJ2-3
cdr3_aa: CASRGRGSTDTQYF
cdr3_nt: TGTGCCAGCAGAGGGAGGGGTAGCACAGATACGCAGTATTTT

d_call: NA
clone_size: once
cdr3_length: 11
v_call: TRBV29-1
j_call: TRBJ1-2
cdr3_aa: CSVDCYYGNTF
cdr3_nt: TGCAGCGTTGACTGCTACTATGGCAACACCTTC

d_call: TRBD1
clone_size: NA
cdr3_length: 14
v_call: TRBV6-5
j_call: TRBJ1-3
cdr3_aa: CATRPDRGGNTLYF
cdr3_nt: TGTGCCACGCGACCGGACAGGGGAGGAAATACCTTATATTTT

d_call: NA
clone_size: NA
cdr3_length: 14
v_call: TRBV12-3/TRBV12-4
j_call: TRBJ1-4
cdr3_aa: CASSLGSPSEKLFF
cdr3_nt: TGTGCCAGCAGTCTTGGGAGCCCAAGTGAAAAACTGTTTTTT

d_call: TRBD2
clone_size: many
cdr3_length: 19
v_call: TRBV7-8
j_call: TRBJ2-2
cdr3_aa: CASNTNDLGLAANTGELFF
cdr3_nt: TGTGCCAGCAACACCAACGACCTGGGACTAGCGGCCAACACCGGGGAGCTGTTTTTT

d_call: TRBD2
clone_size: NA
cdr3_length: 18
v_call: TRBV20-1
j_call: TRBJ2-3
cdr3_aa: CSAKVVGLAGGSTYTQYF
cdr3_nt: TGCAGTGCTAAAGTTGTGGGACTAGCGGGGGGTAGCACATATACGCAGTATTTT

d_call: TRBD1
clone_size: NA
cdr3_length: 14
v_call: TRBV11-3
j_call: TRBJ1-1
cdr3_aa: CACNPDRGDTEAFF
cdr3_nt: TGTGCCTGCAACCCCGACAGGGGAGACACTGAAGCTTTCTTT

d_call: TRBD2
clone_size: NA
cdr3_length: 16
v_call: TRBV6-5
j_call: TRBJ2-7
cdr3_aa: CAGSSWTSGRLYEQYF
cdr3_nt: TGTGCCGGTAGTTCCTGGACTAGCGGAAGATTATACGAGCAGTACTTC

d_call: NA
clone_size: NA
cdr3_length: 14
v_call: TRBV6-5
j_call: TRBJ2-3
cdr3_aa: CASSYSRPDQPQYF
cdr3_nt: TGTGCCAGCAGTTATTCAAGACCTGATCAGCCCCAGTATTTT

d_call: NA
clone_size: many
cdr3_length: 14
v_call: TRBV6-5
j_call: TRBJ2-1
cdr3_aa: CASSSLSRGNEQFF
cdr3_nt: TGTGCCAGCAGTTCCCTTTCCCGCGGGAATGAGCAGTTCTTC

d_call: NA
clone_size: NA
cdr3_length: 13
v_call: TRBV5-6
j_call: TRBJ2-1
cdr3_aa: CASSFPSPWEQLF
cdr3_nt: TGTGCCAGCAGCTTTCCCTCCCCTTGGGAGCAGCTCTTC

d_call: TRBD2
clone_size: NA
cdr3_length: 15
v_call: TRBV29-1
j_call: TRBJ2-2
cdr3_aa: CSVTPPGGNTGELSF
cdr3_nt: TGCAGTGTTACGCCGCCGGGGGGGAATACCGGGGAGCTGTCTTTT

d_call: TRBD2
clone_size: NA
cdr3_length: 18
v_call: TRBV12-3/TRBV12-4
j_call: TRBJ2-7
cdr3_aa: CASSHSLGLAGCGYDQYF
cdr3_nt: TGTGCCAGCAGTCACTCCCTCGGACTAGCGGGATGTGGCTACGATCAGTACTTC

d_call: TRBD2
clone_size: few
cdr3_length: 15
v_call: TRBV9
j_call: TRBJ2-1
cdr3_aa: CASSPAASGSSEQFF
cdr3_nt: TGTGCCAGCAGCCCGGCGGCTAGCGGGAGTAGTGAGCAGTTCTTC

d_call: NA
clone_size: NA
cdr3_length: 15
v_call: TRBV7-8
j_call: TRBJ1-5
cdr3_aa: CASSSTLTSTDTQHF
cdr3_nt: TGTGCCAGCAGTTCCACCCTAACCTCCACAGATACGCAGCATTTT

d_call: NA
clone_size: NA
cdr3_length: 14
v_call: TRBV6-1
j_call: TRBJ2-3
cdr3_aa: CASKASGGTDTQYF
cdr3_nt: TGTGCCAGCAAGGCTAGTGGGGGGACAGATACGCAGTATTTT

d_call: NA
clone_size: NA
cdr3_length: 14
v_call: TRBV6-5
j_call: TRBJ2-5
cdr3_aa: CASNFSRGQETQYF
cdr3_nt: TGTGCCAGCAATTTCTCGAGGGGGCAAGAGACCCAGTACTTC

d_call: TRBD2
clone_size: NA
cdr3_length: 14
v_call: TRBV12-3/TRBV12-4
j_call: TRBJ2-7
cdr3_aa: CDSSLGGRESEQYF
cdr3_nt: TGTGACAGCAGTTTAGGCGGGAGGGAGTCCGAGCAGTACTTC

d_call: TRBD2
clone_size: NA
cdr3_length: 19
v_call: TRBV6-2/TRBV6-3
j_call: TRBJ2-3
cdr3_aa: CARSYSRAGSIRSTGTHYF
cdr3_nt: TGTGCCAGGAGTTACTCGAGAGCGGGGTCTATTCGAAGCACAGGTACGCACTATTTT

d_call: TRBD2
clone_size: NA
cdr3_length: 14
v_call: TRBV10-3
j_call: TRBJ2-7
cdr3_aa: CAVTQSASGGEQYF
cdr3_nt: TGTGCCGTCACCCAATCGGCTAGCGGGGGGGAGCAGTACTTC

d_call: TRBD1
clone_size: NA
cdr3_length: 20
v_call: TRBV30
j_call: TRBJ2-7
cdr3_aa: CAWSVGIRDRVLTDSYEQYF
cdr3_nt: TGTGCCTGGAGTGTAGGGATTCGGGACAGGGTACTAACGGACTCCTACGAGCAGTACTTT

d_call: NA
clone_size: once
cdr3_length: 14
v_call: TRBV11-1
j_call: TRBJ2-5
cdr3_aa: CASSLGWSQETQYF
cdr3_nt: TGTGCCAGCAGCCTAGGTTGGAGTCAAGAGACCCAGTACTTC

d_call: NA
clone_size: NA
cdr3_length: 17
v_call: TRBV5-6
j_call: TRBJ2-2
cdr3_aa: CASSLDPGHGRTGELFF
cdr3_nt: TGTGCTAGCAGCTTGGACCCGGGACATGGGAGAACCGGGGAGCTGTTTTTT

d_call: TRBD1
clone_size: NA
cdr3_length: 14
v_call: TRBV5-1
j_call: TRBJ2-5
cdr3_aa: CVSSVGQGGETQYF
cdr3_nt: TGCGTCAGCAGCGTGGGACAGGGTGGCGAGACCCAGTACTTC

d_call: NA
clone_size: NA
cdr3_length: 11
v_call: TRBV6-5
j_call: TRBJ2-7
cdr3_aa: CASSHRYEQYF
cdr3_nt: TGTGCCAGCAGTCACAGGTACGAACAGTACTTC

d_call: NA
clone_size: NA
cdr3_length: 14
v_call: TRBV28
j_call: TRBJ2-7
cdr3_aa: CASTPGSGLYELYF
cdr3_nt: TGCGCCAGCACCCCAGGTAGCGGCCTCTACGAGCTGTACTTC

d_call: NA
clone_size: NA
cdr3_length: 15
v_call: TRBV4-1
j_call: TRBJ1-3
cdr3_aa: CASSQEWQSGNTVYF
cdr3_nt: TGCGCCAGCAGTCAAGAGTGGCAGTCTGGAAACACCGTATATTTT

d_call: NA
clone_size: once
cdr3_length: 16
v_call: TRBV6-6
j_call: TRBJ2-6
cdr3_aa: CTSSTLNRAGANVLSF
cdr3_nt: TGTACCAGCAGTACCCTCAACAGGGCTGGGGCCAACGTCCTGTCTTTC

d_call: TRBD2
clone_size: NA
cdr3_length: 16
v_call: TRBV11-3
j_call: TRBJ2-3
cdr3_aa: CASSLGRRESIDTHYF
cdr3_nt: TGTGCCAGCAGCTTAGGACGGCGGGAGAGTATAGATACGCACTATTTT

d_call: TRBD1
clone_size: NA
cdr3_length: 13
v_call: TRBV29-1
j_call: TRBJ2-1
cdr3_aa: CNVSGQGYNEQFF
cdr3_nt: TGTAACGTTTCGGGACAGGGGTACAATGAGCAGTTCTTC

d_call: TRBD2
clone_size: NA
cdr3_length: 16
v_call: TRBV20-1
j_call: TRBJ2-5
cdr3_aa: CSVLPLTSGTQETQYF
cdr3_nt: TGCAGTGTTCTACCCCTGACTAGCGGGACCCAAGAGACCCAATACTTC

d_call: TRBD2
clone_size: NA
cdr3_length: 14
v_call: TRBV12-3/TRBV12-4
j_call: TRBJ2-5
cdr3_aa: CVSSFSGRQETQYF
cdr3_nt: TGTGTCAGCAGTTTCAGCGGGAGACAAGAGACCCAATACTTC

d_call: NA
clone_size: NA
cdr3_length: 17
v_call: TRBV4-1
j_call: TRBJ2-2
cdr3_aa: CASRQEGSTGPTRELFF
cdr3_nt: TGCGCCAGCCGCCAAGAGGGCTCGACAGGTCCCACCAGGGAGCTGTTTTTC

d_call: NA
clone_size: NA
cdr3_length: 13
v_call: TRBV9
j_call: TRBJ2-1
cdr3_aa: CASSDLQGNEQFF
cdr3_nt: TGTGCCAGCAGCGATCTTCAGGGGAATGAGCAGTTCTTC

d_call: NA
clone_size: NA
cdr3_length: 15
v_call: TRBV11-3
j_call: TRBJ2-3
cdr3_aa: CAYRLGGGGTDTQYF
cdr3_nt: TGTGCCTACCGCTTAGGGGGGGGAGGCACAGATACACAGTATTTT

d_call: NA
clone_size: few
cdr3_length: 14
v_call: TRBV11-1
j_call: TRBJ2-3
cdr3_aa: CASSAQLHTDTQYF
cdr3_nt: TGTGCCAGCAGTGCGCAACTCCACACGGATACGCAGTATTTT

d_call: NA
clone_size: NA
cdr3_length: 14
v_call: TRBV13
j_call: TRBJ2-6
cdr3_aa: CASSSPSGVNVLTF
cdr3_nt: TGCGCCAGCAGCTCCCCCTCTGGGGTCAATGTCCTGACTTTC

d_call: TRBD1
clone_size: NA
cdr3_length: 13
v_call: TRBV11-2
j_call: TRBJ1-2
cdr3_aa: CASNLDRGGGYTF
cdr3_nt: TGTGCGAGCAACTTAGACAGGGGGGGTGGCTACACCTTC

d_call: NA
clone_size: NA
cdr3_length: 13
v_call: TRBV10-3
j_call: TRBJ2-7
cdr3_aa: CAVKGVLYSEQYF
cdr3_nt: TGTGCCGTCAAGGGGGTACTCTACTCCGAGCAGTACTTC

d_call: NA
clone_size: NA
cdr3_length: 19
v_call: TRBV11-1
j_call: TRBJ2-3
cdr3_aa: CASSLTFVGGQGDTDTLYF
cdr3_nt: TGTGCTAGCAGCTTAACGTTCGTCGGGGGCCAAGGGGACACAGATACGCTGTATTTT

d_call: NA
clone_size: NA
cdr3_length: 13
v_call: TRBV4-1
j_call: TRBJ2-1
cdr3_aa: CASSQMGDSERFF
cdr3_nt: TGCGCCAGCAGCCAAATGGGGGACTCTGAGCGGTTCTTC

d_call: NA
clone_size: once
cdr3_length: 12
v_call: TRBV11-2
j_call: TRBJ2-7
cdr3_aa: CAGSLVDREQYF
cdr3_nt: TGTGCCGGCAGCTTAGTGGATCGCGAGCAGTACTTC

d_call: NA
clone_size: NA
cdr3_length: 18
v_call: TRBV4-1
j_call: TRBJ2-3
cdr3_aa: CASSHVVIAKRSTDTQYF
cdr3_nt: TGCGCCAGCAGCCACGTGGTTATAGCGAAGCGTAGCACAGATACGCAGTATTTT

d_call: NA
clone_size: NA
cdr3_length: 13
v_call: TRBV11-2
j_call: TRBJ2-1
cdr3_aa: CASSSWGYGEQFF
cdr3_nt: TGTGCCAGCAGCTCGTGGGGATACGGTGAGCAGTTCTTC